These T cell receptor beta chains were read from a single sample in a study of OX40 agonist ivuxolimab in advanced cancers. Only in-frame clones appear in the TCRdb table, and some are missing; sequencing was by immunoSEQ multiplex PCR. The sample has under 80,000 clones; about nine tenths are singletons. Sequenced material: CD4+ or CD8+ T cells sorted from blood, taken in a trial of the OX40 agonist ivuxolimab. These receptors were obtained from an adult with an advanced solid tumor such as melanoma, head and neck, liver or kidney cancer. The CDR3 runs from the conserved cysteine through the conserved F or W. The D gene is left open where the match is weak. Clone size, where shown, is once, few, many, or a class for clones that have expanded.

J gene,clone size,V gene,D gene,CDR3 protein,CDR3 DNA
TRBJ1-1,NA,TRBV5-1,NA,CASSLAAARAFF,TGCGCCAGCAGCTTGGCGGCAGCGAGAGCTTTCTTT
TRBJ2-5,NA,TRBV6-5,TRBD1,CASSYSWTGKETQYF,TGTGCCAGCAGTTACTCCTGGACAGGGAAAGAGACCCAGTACTTC
TRBJ2-7,medium-sized,TRBV27,NA,CASSLSRQGEQYF,TGTGCCAGCAGTTTATCGCGCCAGGGGGAGCAGTACTTC
TRBJ1-1,NA,TRBV6-1,NA,CASSGTAVGGAFF,TGTGCCAGCAGTGGCACTGCGGTTGGTGGGGCTTTCTTT
TRBJ2-3,NA,TRBV28,NA,CASTQGRNTDTQYF,TGTGCCAGCACTCAAGGACGGAACACAGATACGCAGTATTTT
TRBJ2-1,NA,TRBV7-9,TRBD2,CASSSRWPSGSYNEQFF,TGTGCCAGCAGCAGTAGATGGCCTAGCGGAAGCTACAATGAGCAGTTCTTC
TRBJ1-2,few,TRBV30,NA,CAWSGGTYGYTF,TGTGCCTGGAGTGGGGGGACCTATGGCTACACCTTC
TRBJ1-1,NA,TRBV29-1,NA,CSVEGGGGGTEAFF,TGCAGCGTTGAGGGAGGGGGTGGAGGAACTGAAGCTTTCTTT
TRBJ1-1,NA,TRBV5-1,NA,CASGGGGAGTEAFF,TGCGCCAGCGGAGGTGGGGGGGCCGGCACTGAAGCTTTCTTT
TRBJ2-5,NA,TRBV7-2,TRBD1,CASSLDPGTGLGTQYF,TGTGCCAGCAGCTTAGACCCCGGGACAGGGTTGGGGACCCAGTACTTC
TRBJ2-1,NA,TRBV7-2,NA,CASSLGGTGYNEQFF,TGTGCCAGCAGCTTAGGCGGGACCGGCTACAATGAGCAGTTCTTC
TRBJ2-1,NA,TRBV6-6,TRBD2,CASSYSREGSYNEQFF,TGTGCCAGCAGTTACTCGAGGGAGGGCTCCTACAATGAGCAGTTCTTC
TRBJ2-6,NA,TRBV11-3,NA,CASSKQAPGANVLTF,TGTGCCAGCAGTAAACAGGCCCCTGGGGCCAACGTCCTGACTTTC
TRBJ2-6,NA,TRBV19,NA,CASSKSPQGAGSGANVLTF,TGTGCCAGTAGTAAATCCCCGCAGGGCGCGGGCTCTGGGGCCAACGTCCTGACTTTC
TRBJ1-1,NA,TRBV6-1,NA,CAYGRTTEAFF,TGTGCCTACGGGAGGACAACTGAAGCTTTCTTT
TRBJ1-1,NA,TRBV27,TRBD1,CASSLPQGAKAFF,TGTGCCAGCAGTTTACCACAGGGGGCGAAGGCTTTCTTT
TRBJ1-2,NA,TRBV18,NA,CASSPFGYSDYGYTF,TGTGCCAGCTCACCATTTGGTTATTCAGACTATGGCTACACCTTC
TRBJ2-2,NA,TRBV28,TRBD2,CASSFPPAGGPLGELFF,TGTGCCAGCAGTTTCCCCCCCGCGGGAGGGCCTTTGGGGGAGCTGTTTTTT
TRBJ1-2,once,TRBV4-1,TRBD1,CASSQSQGGNYGYTF,TGCGCCAGCAGCCAGTCCCAGGGGGGAAACTATGGCTACACCTTC
TRBJ2-2,NA,TRBV7-3,TRBD1,CASSPLGTGNTGELFF,TGTGCCAGCAGCCCTCTCGGGACAGGGAACACCGGGGAGCTGTTTTTT
TRBJ1-5,NA,TRBV28,NA,CASSLIGRSNQPQHF,TGTGCCAGCAGTTTAATTGGCAGAAGCAATCAGCCCCAGCATTTT
TRBJ1-2,NA,TRBV28,NA,CASNGGGNYGYTF,TGTGCCAGCAACGGCGGAGGAAACTATGGCTACACCTTC
TRBJ2-3,NA,TRBV7-2,NA,CASKRVGSTDTQYF,TGTGCCAGCAAAAGGGTCGGGAGCACAGATACGCAGTATTTT
TRBJ2-6,NA,TRBV7-2,NA,CASSNLGSSGANVLTF,TGTGCCAGCAGCAACCTAGGGAGCTCTGGGGCCAACGTCCTGACTTTC
TRBJ2-5,NA,TRBV5-4,TRBD2,CASSLELARETQYF,TGTGCCAGCAGCTTGGAACTAGCGCGAGAGACCCAGTACTTC
TRBJ1-2,NA,TRBV19,TRBD1,CASGQGGVHTF,TGTGCCAGTGGACAGGGTGGAGTCCACACCTTC
TRBJ2-7,NA,TRBV6-5,TRBD1,CASRDPGTGGDEQYF,TGTGCCAGCAGAGACCCCGGGACAGGGGGCGACGAGCAGTACTTC
TRBJ2-3,NA,TRBV30,TRBD1,CAWSGQGRGFSDTQYF,TGTGCCTGGAGCGGACAGGGACGGGGGTTTTCGGATACGCAGTATTTT
TRBJ2-3,NA,TRBV18,TRBD2,CASSRSSGLAAGDTQYF,TGTGCCAGCTCACGATCTTCCGGACTAGCGGCAGGGGATACGCAGTATTTT
TRBJ2-2,NA,TRBV5-4,TRBD1,CASSLGDRGTGELFF,TGTGCCAGCAGCTTGGGGGACAGGGGGACCGGGGAGCTGTTTTTT
TRBJ2-7,NA,TRBV2,TRBD1,CASSLQGALYEQYF,TGTGCCAGCAGTTTACAGGGGGCGCTTTACGAGCAGTACTTC
TRBJ2-2,NA,TRBV28,NA,CASSSGSTPGELFF,TGTGCCAGCAGTTCGGGGTCCACCCCCGGGGAGCTGTTTTTT
TRBJ2-1,NA,TRBV9,TRBD2,CASSSRTSSGNEQFF,TGTGCCAGCAGCTCGAGGACTAGCTCGGGCAATGAGCAGTTCTTC
TRBJ1-2,NA,TRBV7-2,NA,CASSPHPPNYGYTF,TGTGCCAGCAGCCCCCATCCTCCTAACTATGGCTACACCTTC
TRBJ1-2,NA,TRBV5-8,TRBD1,CASSWAGTGIGYTF,TGTGCCAGCAGCTGGGCCGGGACAGGGATCGGCTACACCTTC
TRBJ1-2,NA,TRBV18,NA,CASSFRQESLNYGYTF,TGTGCCAGCTCATTTCGACAGGAGTCCTTAAACTATGGCTACACCTTC
TRBJ2-1,NA,TRBV6-6,TRBD1,CASSTKLTGNNEQFF,TGTGCCAGCTCTACGAAACTGACAGGGAATAATGAGCAGTTCTTC
TRBJ2-1,NA,TRBV6-5,TRBD2,CASSGTSGLGEQFF,TGTGCCAGCAGCGGGACTAGTGGATTAGGTGAGCAGTTCTTC
TRBJ2-3,NA,TRBV7-3,TRBD2,CASSLGTSGGQGTQYF,TGTGCCAGCAGCTTAGGGACTAGCGGGGGGCAGGGTACGCAGTATTTT
TRBJ2-2,NA,TRBV28,TRBD1,CASSSGQGDTGELFF,TGTGCCAGCAGTTCAGGACAGGGGGACACCGGGGAGCTGTTTTTT
TRBJ2-5,NA,TRBV4-2,NA,CASSRGSGETQYF,TGTGCCAGCAGCCGGGGGTCTGGGGAGACCCAGTACTTC
TRBJ2-1,NA,TRBV7-9,TRBD1,CASSLAGTAQREQFF,TGTGCCAGCAGCTTGGCCGGGACAGCCCAACGCGAGCAGTTCTTC
TRBJ1-2,NA,TRBV18,NA,CASSPQTTGTTGGHGYTF,TGTGCCAGCTCCCCTCAAACCACTGGGACGACTGGGGGGCATGGCTACACCTTC
TRBJ2-2,NA,TRBV30,NA,CAWSVRIPTGELFF,TGTGCCTGGAGTGTCCGGATCCCCACCGGGGAGCTGTTTTTT
TRBJ2-3,NA,TRBV7-9,NA,CASSRAGAYSTDTQYF,TGTGCCAGCAGCCGCGCGGGGGCCTACAGCACAGATACGCAGTATTTT
TRBJ2-3,NA,TRBV10-2,NA,CASGGSTDTQYF,TGCGCCAGCGGAGGGTCCACAGATACGCAGTATTTT
TRBJ1-3,NA,TRBV4-2,TRBD1,CASSQDWRRGPGNTIYF,TGTGCCAGCAGCCAAGATTGGAGGAGGGGGCCTGGAAACACCATATATTTT
TRBJ2-2,NA,TRBV15,NA,CATSRDPGETGELFF,TGTGCCACCAGCAGAGATCCTGGAGAAACCGGGGAGCTGTTTTTT
TRBJ1-5,many,TRBV28,NA,CASSLTGTLYQPQHF,TGTGCCAGCAGTTTAACCGGGACCCTCTATCAGCCCCAGCATTTT
TRBJ2-1,NA,TRBV11-3,TRBD1,CASSLRQGKWGEQFF,TGTGCCAGCAGCTTACGACAGGGGAAGTGGGGTGAGCAGTTCTTC
TRBJ2-7,NA,TRBV20-1,NA,CSAREGGKGDF,TGCAGTGCTAGAGAGGGGGGTAAGGGCGACTTC
TRBJ2-7,NA,TRBV12-5,TRBD2,CASGSSAGADEQYF,TGTGCTAGTGGTTCCTCAGCGGGAGCGGACGAGCAGTACTTC
TRBJ1-2,NA,TRBV11-3,TRBD1,CASSQTGSYGYTF,TGTGCCAGCAGCCAGACAGGGAGTTATGGCTACACCTTC
TRBJ2-7,NA,TRBV7-9,NA,CASSFMGTYEQYF,TGTGCCAGCAGCTTTATGGGGACCTACGAGCAGTACTTC